This is a list of T cell receptor beta chains from one sample in a study of cytomegalovirus exposure and HLA in healthy donors. TCRdb keeps only in-frame clones here, not all; method: immunoSEQ multiplex PCR. Among about 80,000 clones listed, approximately 66% were seen once. The specimen was PBMCs. These TCRs come from a male donor in good health and CMV-seropositive. Each CDR3 is given with its conserved first and last residue. A D gene is named only where the DNA matches it firmly. The size of a clone is reported for some rows only, either as once, few or many, or as a class for expanded clones.

V gene: TRBV27; CDR3 length: 13; clone size: -; D gene: -; J gene: TRBJ2-7; CDR3 protein: CASRRQGPYEQYF; CDR3 DNA: TGTGCCAGCAGACGGCAGGGCCCCTACGAGCAGTACTTC
V gene: TRBV5-4; CDR3 length: 15; clone size: -; D gene: -; J gene: TRBJ2-3; CDR3 protein: CASSSEGLDTDTQYF; CDR3 DNA: TGTGCCAGCAGCTCGGAGGGGCTTGACACAGATACGCAGTATTTT
V gene: TRBV7-2; CDR3 length: 14; clone size: few; D gene: -; J gene: TRBJ1-2; CDR3 protein: CASSLLQGSYGYTF; CDR3 DNA: TGTGCCAGCAGCTTACTTCAGGGAAGCTATGGCTACACCTTC
V gene: TRBV29-1; CDR3 length: 12; clone size: -; D gene: TRBD1; J gene: TRBJ2-5; CDR3 protein: CSVVTGRETQYF; CDR3 DNA: TGCAGCGTAGTGACAGGGAGAGAGACCCAGTACTTC
V gene: TRBV6-1; CDR3 length: 15; clone size: -; D gene: TRBD1; J gene: TRBJ1-5; CDR3 protein: CASTRTGESNQPQHF; CDR3 DNA: TGTGCCAGCACCAGGACAGGGGAAAGCAATCAGCCCCAGCATTTT
V gene: TRBV2; CDR3 length: 16; clone size: few; D gene: -; J gene: TRBJ2-6; CDR3 protein: CASKGDTSSGANVLTF; CDR3 DNA: TGTGCCAGCAAGGGGGACACTAGCTCTGGGGCCAACGTCCTGACTTTC
V gene: TRBV12-5; CDR3 length: 16; clone size: -; D gene: TRBD2; J gene: TRBJ2-1; CDR3 protein: CASGLILAGGGLEQFF; CDR3 DNA: TGTGCTAGTGGTTTGATCCTAGCGGGGGGAGGACTTGAGCAGTTCTTC
V gene: TRBV6-1; CDR3 length: 15; clone size: -; D gene: TRBD2; J gene: TRBJ2-7; CDR3 protein: CASSDGLAGGYEQYF; CDR3 DNA: TGTGCCAGCAGCGACGGACTAGCGGGAGGGTACGAGCAGTACTTC
V gene: TRBV7-6; CDR3 length: 14; clone size: few; D gene: -; J gene: TRBJ1-4; CDR3 protein: CASSLVGGHEKLFF; CDR3 DNA: TGTGCCAGCAGCTTAGTGGGTGGGCATGAAAAACTGTTTTTT
V gene: TRBV14; CDR3 length: 14; clone size: -; D gene: -; J gene: TRBJ1-5; CDR3 protein: CASSKRGSNQPQHF; CDR3 DNA: TGTGCCAGCAGCAAAAGGGGAAGCAATCAGCCCCAGCATTTT
V gene: TRBV6-1; CDR3 length: 10; clone size: -; D gene: -; J gene: TRBJ2-3; CDR3 protein: CAIGTDTQYF; CDR3 DNA: TGTGCCATCGGGACAGATACGCAGTATTTT
V gene: TRBV7-2; CDR3 length: 15; clone size: -; D gene: TRBD1; J gene: TRBJ2-4; CDR3 protein: CASSPRGQGRVIQYF; CDR3 DNA: TGTGCCAGCAGCCCGCGGGGACAGGGTCGTGTCATTCAGTACTTC
V gene: TRBV4-2; CDR3 length: 15; clone size: once; D gene: -; J gene: TRBJ1-1; CDR3 protein: CASSQPTETNTEAFF; CDR3 DNA: TGTGCCAGCAGCCAACCGACAGAGACGAACACTGAAGCTTTCTTT
V gene: TRBV6-5; CDR3 length: 14; clone size: -; D gene: -; J gene: TRBJ2-1; CDR3 protein: CASSYSFADFEQFF; CDR3 DNA: TGTGCCAGCAGTTACTCGTTTGCGGACTTTGAGCAGTTCTTC
V gene: TRBV5-1; CDR3 length: 19; clone size: -; D gene: TRBD2; J gene: TRBJ2-3; CDR3 protein: CASSPGLAGGLPSTDTQYF; CDR3 DNA: TGCGCCAGCAGCCCAGGACTAGCGGGGGGACTTCCTAGCACAGATACGCAGTATTTT
V gene: TRBV7-8; CDR3 length: 14; clone size: -; D gene: TRBD1; J gene: TRBJ2-1; CDR3 protein: CASSLARTGYEQFF; CDR3 DNA: TGTGCCAGCAGCTTAGCGAGGACAGGCTATGAGCAGTTCTTC
V gene: TRBV11-2; CDR3 length: 13; clone size: many; D gene: -; J gene: TRBJ2-5; CDR3 protein: CASSPPSQETQYF; CDR3 DNA: TGTGCCAGCAGCCCCCCTAGTCAGGAGACCCAGTACTTC
V gene: TRBV6-5; CDR3 length: 12; clone size: -; D gene: -; J gene: TRBJ2-5; CDR3 protein: CASSYEGETQYF; CDR3 DNA: TGTGCCAGCAGTTACGAGGGAGAGACCCAGTACTTC
V gene: TRBV2; CDR3 length: 15; clone size: -; D gene: -; J gene: TRBJ1-2; CDR3 protein: CASTIGGDFNYGYTF; CDR3 DNA: TGTGCCAGCACGATAGGCGGAGACTTTAACTATGGCTACACCTTC
V gene: TRBV4-2; CDR3 length: 14; clone size: -; D gene: TRBD2; J gene: TRBJ2-7; CDR3 protein: CASSQGLAPYEQYF; CDR3 DNA: TGTGCCAGCAGCCAAGGACTAGCGCCCTACGAGCAGTACTTC
V gene: TRBV7-6; CDR3 length: 13; clone size: few; D gene: -; J gene: TRBJ2-5; CDR3 protein: CASSRGDGETQYF; CDR3 DNA: TGTGCCAGCTCGCGCGGGGATGGGGAGACCCAGTACTTC
V gene: TRBV29-1; CDR3 length: 14; clone size: -; D gene: -; J gene: TRBJ2-4; CDR3 protein: CSVGVPGAKNIQYF; CDR3 DNA: TGCAGCGTTGGGGTACCGGGAGCCAAAAACATTCAGTACTTC
V gene: TRBV29-1; CDR3 length: 14; clone size: -; D gene: TRBD2; J gene: TRBJ2-2; CDR3 protein: CSVERLAGTGELFF; CDR3 DNA: TGCAGCGTTGAACGACTAGCGGGGACCGGGGAGCTGTTTTTT
V gene: TRBV28; CDR3 length: 19; clone size: -; D gene: TRBD1; J gene: TRBJ1-2; CDR3 protein: CASRLLPGTGSPLDYGYTF; CDR3 DNA: TGTGCCAGCAGGTTACTCCCCGGGACAGGGAGCCCGCTTGACTATGGCTACACCTTC
V gene: TRBV5-4; CDR3 length: 18; clone size: -; D gene: -; J gene: TRBJ1-2; CDR3 protein: CASSLGGQWTSANYGYTF; CDR3 DNA: TGTGCCAGCAGCTTGGGCGGACAGTGGACCTCAGCTAACTATGGCTACACCTTC
V gene: TRBV19; CDR3 length: 14; clone size: -; D gene: TRBD1; J gene: TRBJ1-5; CDR3 protein: CASRPRQGDQPQHF; CDR3 DNA: TGTGCCAGCAGACCCCGACAGGGAGATCAGCCCCAGCATTTT
V gene: TRBV7-6; CDR3 length: 14; clone size: -; D gene: -; J gene: TRBJ2-2; CDR3 protein: CASTSEGNPGELFF; CDR3 DNA: TGTGCCAGCACCTCGGAGGGGAACCCCGGGGAGCTGTTTTTT
V gene: TRBV29-1; CDR3 length: 16; clone size: -; D gene: -; J gene: TRBJ2-2; CDR3 protein: CSVEDGGTGKAGELFF; CDR3 DNA: TGCAGCGTTGAAGATGGGGGCACAGGGAAGGCCGGGGAGCTGTTTTTT
V gene: TRBV28; CDR3 length: 15; clone size: -; D gene: TRBD1; J gene: TRBJ2-2; CDR3 protein: CASSSAGGAAGELFF; CDR3 DNA: TGTGCCAGCAGTTCGGCAGGGGGCGCCGCCGGGGAGCTGTTTTTT
V gene: TRBV5-1; CDR3 length: 13; clone size: -; D gene: TRBD1; J gene: TRBJ1-3; CDR3 protein: CASRPDRADTIYF; CDR3 DNA: TGCGCCAGCAGACCGGACAGGGCGGACACCATATATTTT
V gene: TRBV5-6; CDR3 length: 15; clone size: -; D gene: -; J gene: TRBJ2-6; CDR3 protein: CASSRTGTGANVLTF; CDR3 DNA: TGTGCCAGCAGCCGTACAGGGACTGGGGCCAACGTCCTGACTTTC
V gene: TRBV10-3; CDR3 length: 12; clone size: few; D gene: -; J gene: TRBJ1-1; CDR3 protein: CACGQQNTEAFF; CDR3 DNA: TGTGCCTGCGGACAGCAGAACACTGAAGCTTTCTTT
V gene: TRBV6-4; CDR3 length: 14; clone size: few; D gene: TRBD2; J gene: TRBJ2-7; CDR3 protein: CASNTGLVTYEQYF; CDR3 DNA: TGTGCCAGCAATACGGGACTAGTAACCTACGAGCAGTACTTC
V gene: TRBV4-2; CDR3 length: 14; clone size: -; D gene: TRBD1; J gene: TRBJ2-1; CDR3 protein: CASSPGQGNNEQFF; CDR3 DNA: TGTGCCAGCAGCCCTGGACAGGGAAACAATGAGCAGTTCTTC
V gene: TRBV6-5; CDR3 length: 15; clone size: -; D gene: -; J gene: TRBJ1-6; CDR3 protein: CASSYWYRDNSPLHF; CDR3 DNA: TGTGCCAGCAGTTACTGGTACAGGGACAATTCACCCCTCCACTTT
V gene: TRBV19; CDR3 length: 13; clone size: -; D gene: TRBD1; J gene: TRBJ1-2; CDR3 protein: CASSLTGGYGYTF; CDR3 DNA: TGTGCCAGTAGTCTGACAGGGGGGTATGGCTACACCTTC
V gene: TRBV11-1; CDR3 length: 13; clone size: once; D gene: TRBD1; J gene: TRBJ2-7; CDR3 protein: CASSSNRGGEQYF; CDR3 DNA: TGTGCCAGCAGCTCCAACAGGGGCGGAGAGCAGTACTTC
V gene: TRBV7-6; CDR3 length: 13; clone size: few; D gene: TRBD1; J gene: TRBJ2-7; CDR3 protein: CASSSRDRAEQYF; CDR3 DNA: TGTGCCAGCAGCAGCCGGGACAGGGCCGAGCAGTACTTC
V gene: TRBV25-1; CDR3 length: 11; clone size: -; D gene: -; J gene: TRBJ1-2; CDR3 protein: CASSYYSGYTF; CDR3 DNA: TGTGCCAGCTCCTACTATAGTGGCTACACCTTC
V gene: TRBV7-2; CDR3 length: 16; clone size: few; D gene: TRBD2; J gene: TRBJ2-1; CDR3 protein: CASSKPRGGRDNEQFF; CDR3 DNA: TGTGCCAGCAGCAAACCTCGGGGAGGGAGGGACAATGAGCAGTTCTTC
V gene: TRBV4-1; CDR3 length: 15; clone size: -; D gene: TRBD1; J gene: TRBJ1-1; CDR3 protein: CASSQDGTGGTEAFF; CDR3 DNA: TGCGCCAGCAGCCAGGACGGGACAGGGGGGACTGAAGCTTTCTTT
V gene: TRBV2; CDR3 length: 15; clone size: -; D gene: TRBD1; J gene: TRBJ2-4; CDR3 protein: CASTRWGTGDNIQYF; CDR3 DNA: TGTGCCAGCACCAGATGGGGGACAGGGGATAACATTCAGTACTTC
V gene: TRBV30; CDR3 length: 15; clone size: -; D gene: -; J gene: TRBJ1-2; CDR3 protein: CAWEGRRGRGYGYTF; CDR3 DNA: TGTGCCTGGGAAGGCCGCAGGGGACGGGGCTATGGCTACACCTTT
V gene: TRBV15; CDR3 length: 14; clone size: -; D gene: -; J gene: TRBJ1-5; CDR3 protein: CATSTRSGDQPQHF; CDR3 DNA: TGTGCCACCAGCACCCGATCCGGAGATCAGCCCCAGCATTTT
V gene: TRBV10-3; CDR3 length: 13; clone size: few; D gene: -; J gene: TRBJ2-7; CDR3 protein: CAISSGPGCEQYF; CDR3 DNA: TGTGCCATCAGCTCAGGACCGGGGTGCGAGCAGTACTTC
V gene: TRBV5-6; CDR3 length: 13; clone size: -; D gene: -; J gene: TRBJ1-1; CDR3 protein: CASSFGPNTEAFF; CDR3 DNA: TGTGCCAGCAGCTTTGGGCCGAACACTGAAGCTTTCTTT
V gene: TRBV6-1; CDR3 length: 13; clone size: -; D gene: -; J gene: TRBJ2-5; CDR3 protein: CASSRGYQETQYF; CDR3 DNA: TGTGCCAGCAGCCGGGGGTACCAAGAGACCCAGTACTTC
V gene: TRBV28; CDR3 length: 16; clone size: -; D gene: TRBD1; J gene: TRBJ1-2; CDR3 protein: CASSPSGTGGNYGYTF; CDR3 DNA: TGTGCCAGCAGTCCGTCCGGGACAGGGGGAAACTATGGCTACACCTTC